One sample yielded the 21 T cell receptor beta chains listed below, sequenced in a study of breast tumors, draining lymph nodes, adjacent tissues. Each CDR3 protein is one row after TCRdb ran MiXCR on the multiplex PCR reads. This table has some 120,000 distinct CDR3 sequences, less than 20% appearing once. Axillary draining lymph nodes of breast cancer patients supplied the node samples. The sample comprised axillary lymph node tissue. These receptors were taken from a female donor with breast cancer. Some clones in this sample may be carry-over from other donors' samples.

On this clonotype: This could be a read error, since a much larger clone is one nucleotide away. The chain is built from TRBV6-1 and TRBJ1-3, with D unresolved. The V end was cut by 6 bases, the J end by 8 bases, with 11 bases between. The germline gives CDR1 MNHNS, CDR2 SASEGT. This CDR3 is built from 12 residues. The CDR3 region has the DNA TGTGCCAGCAGCGACACTAGAGACACCATATATTTT. Translating gives CASSDTRDTIYF.

Only a few counts were recorded for this clonotype. V gene TRBV30 combines with J gene TRBJ1-5, with 7 bases identical to TRBD1. CDR3 length equals 18 residues. Per the germline V gene, CDR1 is GTSNPN and CDR2 is SVGIG (reference sequence). The trim removed 1 base at V and 0 bases at J, leaving 12 bases unmatched. CDR3 sequence reads: CAWSAPGQFVYSNQPQHF. CDR3 sequence (DNA): TGTGCCTGGAGTGCCCCGGGACAGTTCGTATATAGCAATCAGCCCCAGCATTTT.

This clonotype was observed many times. V is TRBV5-1 and J is TRBJ2-1; the match to TRBD2 covers 14 bases. V lost 3 bases to trimming and J lost 6 bases; unmatched junction nucleotides: 5. Germline values: CDR1 SGHRS, CDR2 YFSETQ. The CDR3 contains 16 residues. The DNA for the CDR3 is TGCGCCAGCAGCTCGACTAGCGGGGGGGCGTTCAATGAGCAGTTCTTC. This gives the protein CASSSTSGGAFNEQFF.

As for this clonotype: A read error may be the cause here, since a much bigger clone is one base away. V usage is TRBV25-1 and J usage is TRBJ2-1, with unresolved D. The germline gives CDR1 MGHDK, CDR2 SYGVNS. V dropped 4 bases and J dropped 9 bases, with 7 bases sitting between them. CDR3 length: 11 amino acids. The CDR3 protein is CASSVGGEQFF. Written as DNA, the CDR3 is TGTGCCAGCAGTGTTGGTGGTGAGCAGTTCTTC.

This clonotype was seen many times. V is TRBV5-6 and J is TRBJ2-7; 7 bases match TRBD1. J lost 3 bases, V lost 1 base, and 4 bases had no gene match. CDR1 is SGHDT and CDR2 is YYEEEE in the germline V gene. The CDR3 length is 14 residues. This CDR3 is CASSLRYRGYEQYF. CDR3 in DNA: TGTGCCAGCAGCTTGAGGTACAGGGGCTACGAGCAGTACTTC.

This clonotype appeared many times. This chain connects TRBV7-9 to TRBJ2-1; 9 bases fit TRBD2. This CDR3 region has 14 residues. Germline CDR1 reads SEHNR; CDR2 reads FQNEAQ (reference sequence). V lost 5 bases, J lost 6 bases, and 5 bases stayed unmatched. The CDR3 is CASSLGSGSNEQFF. The DNA of the CDR3 is TGTGCCAGCAGCCTCGGTAGCGGGAGCAATGAGCAGTTCTTC. Variable domain in full (rest from reference TRBV7-9 and TRBJ2-1): DTGVSQNPRHKITKRGQNVTFRCDPISEHNRLYWYRQTLGQGPEFLTYFQNEAQLEKSRLLSDRFSAERPKGSFSTLEIQRTEQGDSAMYLCASSLGSGSNEQFFGPGTRLTVL.

The V and J genes are TRBV12-3 or TRBV12-4 and TRBJ2-1, with 13 bases identical to TRBD2. The CDR3 covers 17 residues. V was pared by 5 bases and J by 1 base, with 5 bases of the junction left unmatched. CDR3 sequence reads: CASSGGLAGYSYNEQFF. For the CDR3, the DNA is TGTGCCAGCAGTGGGGGACTAGCGGGGTATTCCTACAATGAGCAGTTCTTC.

This clonotype was counted ten times or more. This rearrangement joins TRBV6-2 or TRBV6-3 to TRBJ1-6, with 8 nucleotides matching TRBD1. The V gene end was trimmed by 7 bases and the J gene end by 10 bases; junction bases not matched to a gene: 9. CDR3 length: 14 residues. Germline loops: CDR1 MNHEY, CDR2 SVGEGT. CDR3 amino acids: CASTSDRAISPLHF. The CDR3 DNA is TGTGCCAGCACCTCGGACAGGGCCATCTCACCCCTCCACTTT.

Remarks on this clonotype: A much bigger clone sits one base away, suggesting this may be a read error. The V call is TRBV6-1, the J call TRBJ2-3, with TRBD1 matching 9 bases. The CDR3 contains 16 residues. The junction had 12 bases not matched to a gene; V was cut back by 8 bases and J by 3 bases. The germline gives CDR1 MNHNS, CDR2 SASEGT. The CDR3, as DNA: TGTGCCAGCGTTCAACAGGGGGCTAGGGGAACAGATACGCAGTATTTT. It yields the protein CASVQQGARGTDTQYF.

Points on this clonotype: A much larger clone differs from this one at a single base, so this may be a read error. V and J are TRBV6-1 and TRBJ2-7; 8 bases match TRBD2. The CDR3 extends over 14 amino acids. V shed 11 bases, J shed 4 bases, and the junction held 13 bases outside the gene matches. CDR1 is MNHNS, CDR2 SASEGT, per germline. The DNA of the CDR3 is TGTGCCGGCAAATACAGGCGGGAGGAATACGAGCAGTACTTC. Its translation is CAGKYRREEYEQYF.

There are many counts of this clonotype. V gene TRBV20-1 combines with J gene TRBJ2-1; TRBD2 matches at 13 bases. The V gene's germline CDR1 is DFQATT and CDR2 SNEGSKA (reference sequence). After removal of 3 bases from V and 0 bases from J, the junction contained 14 bases not matched to a gene. The CDR3 is made up of 20 amino acids. The CDR3 loop is CSARVRWTSGGRNSYNEQFF. CDR3 nucleotides: TGCAGTGCTAGGGTTAGGTGGACTAGCGGGGGCCGAAACTCCTACAATGAGCAGTTCTTC.

This clonotype has a count of ten or more. The gene calls are TRBV7-2 and TRBJ2-2, with D perhaps matching TRBD2 (5 bases). CDR1 and CDR2 from the germline V gene are SGHTA and FQGNSA. V was pared by 5 bases and J by 1 base, with 11 bases between. CDR3 length: 15 amino acids. Here the CDR3 DNA reads TGTGCCAGCAGCCAGCAAGGGAGGAACACCGGGGAGCTGTTTTTT. Translation: CASSQQGRNTGELFF. The entire variable domain, with the rest obtained from reference TRBV7-2 and TRBJ2-2, is as follows: GAGVSQSPSNKVTEKGKDVELRCDPISGHTALYWYRQSLGQGLEFLIYFQGNSAPDKSGLPSDRFSAERTGGSVSTLTIQRTQQEDSAVYLCASSQQGRNTGELFFGEGSRLTVL.

This clonotype has ten or more counts. The gene calls are TRBV20-1 and TRBJ2-5; TRBD2 aligns across 10 bases. V lost 4 bases and J lost 4; bases outside the gene matches: 9. Germline CDR1 and CDR2: DFQATT and SNEGSKA (reference sequence). The length of the CDR3 is 15 residues. The CDR3 bases are TGCAGTGCTAACAACCGCCTAGCGGGGGTAGAGACCCAGTACTTC. This gives the protein CSANNRLAGVETQYF.

This clonotype was seen repeatedly, ten times or more. The V and J genes are TRBV20-1 and TRBJ2-5; 8 bases match TRBD2. Germline loops: CDR1 DFQATT, CDR2 SNEGSKA (reference sequence). Trimming took 1 base from V and 4 from J; bases not matched to a gene: 8. This CDR3 region has 15 residues. The CDR3 DNA follows: TGCAGTGCTAGAGTTTTTCCGGGGGGGGTAGAGACCCAGTACTTC. The encoded protein is CSARVFPGGVETQYF.

This clonotype came up many times. One junction end does not reproduce the germline sequence, and a read error may be involved. J is TRBJ2-3 and V is TRBV15; D call uncertain. This CDR3 region has 14 residues. The V gene's germline CDR1 is LNHNV and CDR2 YYDKDF (reference sequence). The CDR3 coding sequence is TGTGCCACCAGCAGAGATTACAGCAGAGATACGCAGTATTTT. This sequence encodes CATSRDYSRDTQYF.

This clonotype was picked up many times. This sequence joins TRBV20-1 and TRBJ2-5; 8 nucleotides line up with TRBD2. The CDR3 runs 16 residues. Germline V gives CDR1 DFQATT, CDR2 SNEGSKA (reference sequence). Unmatched junction bases numbered 7, after V lost 1 base and J lost 0 bases. The CDR3 coding sequence is TGCAGTGCTAGAGCGGTCAGCGGGGGATACCAAGAGACCCAGTACTTC. It is translated as CSARAVSGGYQETQYF.

This clonotype has ten or more counts. The chain has TRBV20-1 and TRBJ2-5, with D perhaps matching TRBD2 (7 bases). The CDR3 has 13 residues. Trimming removed 7 bases from V and 4 bases from J, with 16 bases in between. Germline-derived CDR1 and CDR2 are DFQATT and SNEGSKA (reference sequence). The CDR3 here is CSGGGGRGETQYF. The DNA for the CDR3 is TGCAGTGGGGGGGGGGGGCGTGGAGAGACCCAGTACTTC.

This clonotype was counted between two and nine times. Compared with germline, one end of the junction differs, possibly owing to a read error. This chain links TRBV11-1 with TRBJ2-7; tentatively, D is TRBD2 (6 bases). Germline CDR1 and CDR2: SGHAT and FQDESV (reference sequence). The CDR3 runs 14 residues. The CDR3 bases are TGTGCCGGCAGCGTCCGGGACTCTTCCTACGAGCAGTACTTC. It encodes CAGSVRDSSYEQYF. The full variable domain, in which reference TRBV11-1 and TRBJ2-7 provide the parts outside the CDR3, is EAEVAQSPRYKITEKSQAVAFWCDPISGHATLYWYRQILGQGPELLVQFQDESVVDDSQLPKDRFSAERLKGVDSTLKIQPAELGDSAMYLCAGSVRDSSYEQYFGPGTRLTVT.

This clonotype came up many times. The junction departs from the called germline gene at one end, perhaps through a read error. V usage is TRBV20-1 and J usage is TRBJ1-6; no firm D call. Per germline, CDR1 DFQATT and CDR2 SNEGSKA (reference sequence). This CDR3 region has 13 residues. The CDR3 spells CSARVLINSPLHF. CDR3 nucleotides: TGCAGTGCCAGAGTGCTGATTAATTCACCCCTCCACTTT.

This clonotype was observed at least ten times. For the CDR3, the DNA is TGTGCCAGCAGCTTGGGGGTTAGCTACTACGAGCAGTACTTC. Its translation is CASSLGVSYYEQYF. The V call is TRBV5-6, the J call TRBJ2-7; D remains unclear. V gave up 0 bases and J gave up 3 bases, with 10 bases separating them. CDR3 length: 14 residues. Germline assignment: CDR1 SGHDT and CDR2 YYEEEE.

A remark on this clonotype: A much more abundant neighbour one base away suggests this may be a read error. Given the absence of the conserved phenylalanine or tryptophan at the CDR3 end, a read error is likely. V and J are TRBV5-1 and TRBJ2-2, with 10 bases aligning to TRBD2. V dropped 2 bases and J dropped 0; count of bases not matched to a gene: 4. The CDR3 length is 17 residues. Per germline, CDR1 SGHRS and CDR2 YFSETQ. The CDR3 reads CASSFTSGDTNTGELFV. CDR3 nucleotides: TGCGCCAGCAGCTTTACTAGCGGGGACACGAACACCGGGGAGCTGTTTGTT.